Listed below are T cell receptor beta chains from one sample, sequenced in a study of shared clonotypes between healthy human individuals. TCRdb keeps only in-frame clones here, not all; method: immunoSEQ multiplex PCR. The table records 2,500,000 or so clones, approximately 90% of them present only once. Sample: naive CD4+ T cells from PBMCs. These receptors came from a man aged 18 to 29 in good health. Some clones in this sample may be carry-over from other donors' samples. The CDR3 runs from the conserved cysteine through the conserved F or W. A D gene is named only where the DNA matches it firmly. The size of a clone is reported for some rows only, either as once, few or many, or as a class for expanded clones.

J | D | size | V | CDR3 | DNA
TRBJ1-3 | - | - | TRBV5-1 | CASSLVGSGNTIYF | TGCGCCAGCAGCTTGGTGGGGTCCGGAAACACCATATATTTT
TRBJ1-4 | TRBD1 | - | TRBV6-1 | CASSENRGREKLFF | TGTGCCAGCAGTGAGAACAGGGGGCGAGAAAAACTGTTTTTT
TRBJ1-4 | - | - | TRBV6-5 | CASRGAGEKLFF | TGTGCCAGCAGGGGGGCTGGGGAAAAACTGTTTTTT
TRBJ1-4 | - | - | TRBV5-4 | CASSSDATNEKLFF | TGTGCCAGCAGCTCCGACGCAACTAATGAAAAACTGTTTTTT
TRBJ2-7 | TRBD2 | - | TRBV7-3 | CASSQLAGLTYEQYF | TGTGCCAGCAGCCAGCTAGCGGGCTTAACCTACGAGCAGTACTTC
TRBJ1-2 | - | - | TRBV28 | CASSSYGYTF | TGTGCCAGCAGTTCATATGGCTACACCTTC
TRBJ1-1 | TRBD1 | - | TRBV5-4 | CASNQGGLNTEAFF | TGTGCCAGCAACCAGGGGGGATTGAACACTGAAGCTTTCTTT
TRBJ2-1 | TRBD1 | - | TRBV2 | CASSRGPAGQGHQEQFF | TGTGCCAGCAGTCGAGGACCGGCCGGACAGGGGCACCAAGAGCAGTTCTTC
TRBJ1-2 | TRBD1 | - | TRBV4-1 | CASSQVGRGIPNNLVYTF | TGCGCCAGCAGCCAAGTTGGCAGGGGGATTCCCAACAACTTGGTCTACACCTTC
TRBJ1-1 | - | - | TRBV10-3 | CAIRSGTGWNTEAFF | TGTGCCATCAGGTCCGGGACTGGGTGGAACACTGAAGCTTTCTTT
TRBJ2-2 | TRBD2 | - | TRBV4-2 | CASSQARTSGLFTGELFF | TGTGCCAGCAGCCAAGCACGGACTAGCGGCCTATTCACCGGGGAGCTGTTTTTT
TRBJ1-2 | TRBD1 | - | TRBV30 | CAWWEQGRGLDYGYTF | TGTGCCTGGTGGGAACAAGGCAGGGGGCTTGACTATGGCTACACCTTC
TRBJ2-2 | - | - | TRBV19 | CASSPSGGNTGELFF | TGTGCCAGCAGTCCGTCCGGGGGGAACACCGGGGAGCTGTTTTTT
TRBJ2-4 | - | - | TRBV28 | CASSLTRGGKNIQYF | TGTGCCAGCAGTTTAACCCGGGGAGGCAAAAACATTCAGTACTTC
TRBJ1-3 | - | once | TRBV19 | CASSGQDSGNTIYF | TGTGCCAGTAGTGGTCAGGACTCTGGAAACACCATATATTTT
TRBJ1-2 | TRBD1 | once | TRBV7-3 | CASSADRGLGYTF | TGTGCCAGCAGCGCGGACAGGGGGCTTGGCTACACCTTC
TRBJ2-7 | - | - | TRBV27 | CASSLEMGSSYEQYF | TGTGCCAGCAGTTTAGAAATGGGGAGCTCCTACGAGCAGTACTTC